A single sample gave rise to the 27 T cell receptor beta chains below, sequenced in a study of memory CD4+ T cells and cytomegalovirus serostatus. Single viable CD3+CD4+CD8-CD45RO+ cells were sorted as the memory CD4+ T cells. Using immunoSEQ multiplex PCR, the repertoire was profiled, and TCRdb retains in-frame clones only, with some absent. The sample yields nearly 50,000 clones, approximately 78% seen once. The specimen sequenced was memory CD4+ T cells from blood. Receptor source: an adult in good health and CMV-seronegative.

The chain carries TRBV23-1 and TRBJ2-7; D not resolved. TRBV23-1 has ORF status, its function being uncertain. The CDR3 length is 12 residues. Trimming took 1 base from V and 5 from J, leaving 6 bases between them. The CDR3 nucleotides read TGCGCCAGCAGTCAATTCATCCACGAGCAGTACTTC. Residues: CASSQFIHEQYF.

This rearrangement joins TRBV18 to TRBJ2-7; 10 bases fit TRBD1. Unmatched junction bases numbered 5, after V lost 2 bases and J lost 10 bases. The germline V gene has CDR1 KGHSH and CDR2 LQKENI. This CDR3 has 13 residues. The CDR3 sequence is CASSPGGTGDQYF. CDR3 bases: TGTGCCAGCTCACCAGGGGGGACAGGGGACCAGTACTTC.

The gene calls are TRBV10-1 and TRBJ2-2; 8 bases map to TRBD1. CDR3 size: 13 residues. The germline CDR1 and CDR2 sequences are WNHNN and SYGVQD (reference sequence). V lost 6 bases to trimming and J lost 6 bases; unmatched junction nucleotides: 3. As DNA, the CDR3 is TGCGCCAGCAGCAGACAGGGGCCCGGGGAGCTGTTTTTT. Translated, it gives CASSRQGPGELFF.

V gene TRBV19 combines with J gene TRBJ2-4; the match to TRBD1 covers 8 bases. CDR3 size: 17 residues. Germline CDR1 and CDR2: LNHDA and SQIVND (reference sequence). Unmatched junction bases numbered 10, after V lost 5 bases and J lost 1 base. CDR3 nucleotide sequence: TGTGCCAGTAGTCTATCAGGACAGGGAACGGCCAAAAACATTCAGTACTTC. Its protein product is CASSLSGQGTAKNIQYF.

The chain is built from TRBV7-9 and TRBJ1-5, with D hard to call. V was shortened by 1 base and J by 7 bases, with 14 bases between the two germline ends. This CDR3 is 15 amino acids long. CDR1 is SEHNR, CDR2 FQNEAQ, per germline (reference sequence). CDR3 sequence (DNA): TGTGCCAGCAGCTTAGGCAGTTCGGAGGGACAGCCCCAGCATTTT. It translates to CASSLGSSEGQPQHF.

The chain joins TRBV28 to TRBJ1-3, with 7 nucleotides matching TRBD1. J lost 3 bases, V lost 6 bases, and 5 bases had no gene match. CDR1 and CDR2 (germline): MDHEN, SYDVKM. CDR3 length: 14 amino acids. The CDR3 nucleotides read TGTGCCAGCAGCCAGACAGGGTATGGAAACACCATATATTTT. Translation: CASSQTGYGNTIYF.

The rearrangement links TRBV5-1 to TRBJ2-2, with D hard to call. V gave up 2 bases and J gave up 4 bases, with 9 bases separating them. This CDR3 is 14 amino acids long. The germline V gene encodes CDR1 SGHRS and CDR2 YFSETQ. The CDR3 here is CASSLSPTTGELFF. CDR3 coding DNA: TGCGCCAGCAGCTTATCGCCTACCACCGGGGAGCTGTTTTTT.

This clone was counted once. The chain links TRBV2 to TRBJ2-2; possible D gene TRBD2, 7 bases. Per germline, CDR1 SNHLY and CDR2 FYNNEI. Trimming took 7 bases from V and 1 from J, leaving 22 bases between them. This CDR3 has 18 residues. CDR3 sequence: CASILRGASSGNTGELFF. The CDR3 DNA is TGTGCCAGCATCCTCCGGGGGGCGTCTAGCGGGAACACCGGGGAGCTGTTTTTT. The variable domain in full, completed from reference TRBV2 and TRBJ2-2, reads EPEVTQTPSHQVTQMGQEVILRCVPISNHLYFYWYRQILGQKVEFLVSFYNNEISEKSEIFDDQFSVERPDGSNFTLKIRSTKLEDSAMYFCASILRGASSGNTGELFFGEGSRLTVL.

With respect to this clone: At one boundary the junction diverges from the germline segment, which might be a read error. This sequence joins TRBV4-2 and TRBJ2-3; TRBD2 agrees at 12 bases. The CDR3 extends over 16 amino acids. Germline assignment: CDR1 LGHNA and CDR2 YNFKEQ. CDR3 in amino acids: CASSPLTSGSPDTQYF. The CDR3 DNA reads as TGTGCTAGCAGCCCCCTGACTAGCGGGAGTCCTGATACGCAGTATTTT.

This clone was seen a handful of times. CDR3 bases: TGTGCCAGCAGCTTATTGTCCGGAAACACCATATATTTT. This sequence encodes CASSLLSGNTIYF. The rearrangement links TRBV7-9 to TRBJ1-3; D call uncertain. Per the germline V gene, CDR1 is SEHNR and CDR2 is FQNEAQ (reference sequence). The V and J ends lost 2 bases and 4 bases respectively, with 6 bases between them. The CDR3 consists of 13 residues.

The CDR3 sequence is CASSLQFNYGYTF. The DNA for the CDR3 is TGTGCCAGCAGCCTCCAGTTTAACTATGGCTACACCTTC. The rearrangement uses TRBV5-8 and TRBJ1-2; D remains ambiguous. Trimming cost V 4 bases and J 1 base, with 8 bases left between them. CDR1 and CDR2 (germline): SGHTS, YDEGEE. This CDR3 has 13 residues. Full variable domain (remainder filled in from reference TRBV5-8 and TRBJ1-2): EAGVTQSPTHLIKTRGQQATLRCSPISGHTSVYWYQQALGLGLQFLLWYDEGEERNRGNFPPRFSGRQFPNYSSELNVNALELEDSALYLCASSLQFNYGYTFGSGTRLTVV.

The rearrangement joins TRBV5-1 to TRBJ2-3; 12 nucleotides agree with TRBD2. V lost 4 bases and J lost 1; bases outside the gene matches: 4. Germline V gene data show CDR1 as SGHRS and CDR2 as YFSETQ. The CDR3 consists of 16 residues. This CDR3 reads CASSARLAGGTDTQYF. The CDR3 DNA reads TGCGCCAGCAGCGCCAGACTAGCGGGAGGCACAGATACGCAGTATTTT. Combining the CDR3 with reference TRBV5-1 and TRBJ2-3 gives the whole variable domain KAGVTQTPRYLIKTRGQQVTLSCSPISGHRSVSWYQQTPGQGLQFLFEYFSETQRNKGNFPGRFSGRQFSNSRSEMNVSTLELGDSALYLCASSARLAGGTDTQYFGPGTRLTVL.

The chain recombines TRBV30 with TRBJ1-5; possibly TRBD1 for D (5 bases). This CDR3 comprises 13 residues. V shed 2 bases and J shed 6 bases, with 11 bases lying between them. Germline CDR1 GTSNPN, CDR2 SVGIG (reference sequence). CDR3: CAWSTGGIQPQHF. The CDR3 DNA is TGTGCCTGGAGTACAGGTGGGATTCAGCCCCAGCATTTT.

V and J are TRBV30 and TRBJ1-5; D might be TRBD1 (6 bases). Germline V gene lookup returns CDR1 GTSNPN and CDR2 SVGIG (reference sequence). The CDR3 spans 13 residues. V was shortened by 1 base and J by 6 bases, with 10 bases between the two germline ends. CDR3 in amino acids: CAWSAGGLQPQHF. DNA for the CDR3: TGTGCCTGGAGTGCGGGGGGCCTTCAGCCCCAGCATTTT.

The chain couples TRBV4-1 to TRBJ1-5; 7 bases are shared with TRBD1. Germline CDR1 and CDR2: MGHRA and YSYEKL. The CDR3 length is 15 residues. V gave up 4 bases and J gave up 4 bases; unmatched junction bases: 7. The CDR3 is CASSRDGQANQPQHF. In DNA, the CDR3 is TGCGCCAGCAGCCGGGATGGACAGGCAAATCAGCCCCAGCATTTT.

The gene calls are TRBV2 and TRBJ1-6; D might be TRBD1 (6 bases). Germline loops: CDR1 SNHLY, CDR2 FYNNEI. This CDR3 region has 15 residues. Trimming removed 6 bases at V and 6 bases at J, with 15 bases between. CDR3 amino acids: CASSDRGVGNSPLHF. For the CDR3, the DNA is TGTGCCAGCAGCGATAGGGGGGTAGGTAATTCACCCCTCCACTTT.

This clone was counted a single time. This chain uses TRBV27 with TRBJ2-5; no definite D call. CDR3 length equals 15 residues. Germline V gives CDR1 MNHEY, CDR2 SMNVEV (reference sequence). V gave up 5 bases and J gave up 1 base, with 14 bases separating them. CDR3 region: CASSPLGEIQETQYF. In DNA form, the CDR3 reads TGTGCCAGCAGTCCTTTAGGCGAGATCCAAGAGACCCAGTACTTC.

The rearrangement joins TRBV7-9 to TRBJ1-1; no clear D gene. The CDR3 sequence is 15 residues long. V was clipped by 0 bases and J by 1 base, with 9 bases between them. Germline V CDR1 and CDR2: SEHNR, FQNEAQ (reference sequence). The CDR3 reads CASSLAKQRNTEAFF. In nucleotides, the CDR3 is TGTGCCAGCAGCTTAGCGAAACAGAGGAACACTGAAGCTTTCTTT. The variable domain in full, with the rest retrieved from reference TRBV7-9 and TRBJ1-1, is DTGVSQNPRHKITKRGQNVTFRCDPISEHNRLYWYRQTLGQGPEFLTYFQNEAQLEKSRLLSDRFSAERPKGSFSTLEIQRTEQGDSAMYLCASSLAKQRNTEAFFGQGTRLTVV.

This clone has just a few counts. J is TRBJ1-1 and V is TRBV21-1. TRBV21-1 is designated a pseudogene. CDR3 length equals 16 residues. For the CDR3, the DNA is TGTGCCAGCTCTTACTCGGGGGGAGGTAAGCGCTTAGGAGCTTTCTTT. The encoded protein is CASSYSGGGKRLGAFF.

The gene calls are TRBV7-7 and TRBJ2-5, with 10 bases aligning to TRBD1. Germline V lookup: CDR1 SSHAT, CDR2 FNYEAQ (reference sequence). The CDR3 has 12 amino acids. V shed 6 bases, J shed 5 bases, and the junction held 0 bases outside the gene matches. The CDR3 DNA reads TGTGCCAGCAGGGACAGGGGGGAGACCCAGTACTTC. It specifies CASRDRGETQYF.

V is TRBV5-1 and J is TRBJ2-1; D is perhaps TRBD1 or TRBD2 (5 bases each). Germline CDR1 reads SGHRS; CDR2 reads YFSETQ. The CDR3 consists of 17 residues. V was shortened by 4 bases and J by 6 bases, with 23 bases between the two germline ends. The CDR3, as DNA: TGCGCCAGCAGCGCCACCCCCCGGGACGAAATGGGCAATGAGCAGTTCTTC. This encodes CASSATPRDEMGNEQFF. The full variable domain, in which reference TRBV5-1 and TRBJ2-1 provide the parts outside the CDR3, is KAGVTQTPRYLIKTRGQQVTLSCSPISGHRSVSWYQQTPGQGLQFLFEYFSETQRNKGNFPGRFSGRQFSNSRSEMNVSTLELGDSALYLCASSATPRDEMGNEQFFGPGTRLTVL.

This clone was counted a few times. The rearrangement links TRBV29-1 to TRBJ1-2; D is possibly TRBD1 (5 bases). Germline values: CDR1 SQVTM, CDR2 ANQGSEA. The CDR3 length is 12 residues. The V gene lost 3 bases and the J gene lost 8 bases, with 13 bases spanning the gap. The CDR3 loop is CSVEVGVRGYTF. Here the CDR3 DNA reads TGCAGCGTTGAGGTGGGGGTGAGGGGCTACACCTTC.

The chain combines TRBV30 with TRBJ2-1, with 7 positions matching TRBD1. After removal of 0 bases from V and 9 bases from J, the junction contained 11 bases not matched to a gene. From germline, CDR1 is GTSNPN and CDR2 SVGIG (reference sequence). This CDR3 has 15 residues. CDR3 amino acids: CAWSVLGTVEGEQFF. The CDR3 nucleotides read TGTGCCTGGAGTGTACTCGGGACAGTGGAAGGTGAGCAGTTCTTC.

The chain uses TRBV6-5 and TRBJ1-4; a possible D gene is TRBD1 (5 bases). Germline CDR1 reads MNHEY; CDR2 reads SVGAGI. V was cut by 0 bases and J by 13 bases, with 12 bases left in between. CDR3 length: 13 residues. The DNA for the CDR3 is TGTGCCAGCAGTTACTCCCCGAGGGGAGGACTGTTTTTT. Its protein is CASSYSPRGGLFF.

The chain is built from TRBV11-2 and TRBJ2-1; 11 bases map to TRBD2. CDR1 is SGHAT and CDR2 is FQNNGV in the germline V gene. J lost 6 bases, V lost 2 bases, and 12 bases had no gene match. The CDR3 totals 18 residues. This chain's CDR3 is CASSLRPSSGGISNEQFF. The CDR3, as DNA: TGTGCCAGCAGCTTACGACCCTCTAGCGGGGGGATCAGCAATGAGCAGTTCTTC.

The gene calls are TRBV9 and TRBJ2-6, with unresolved D. Germline CDR1 reads SGDLS; CDR2 reads YYNGEE. With 0 bases removed from V and 2 bases from J, the gap between germline ends came to 3 bases. CDR3 length: 14 residues. CDR3 residues: CASSVVTGANVLTF. CDR3 bases: TGTGCCAGCAGCGTAGTAACTGGGGCCAACGTCCTGACTTTC.

The CDR3 reads CSVGLGGEANYGYTF. DNA of the CDR3: TGCAGCGTGGGACTAGGGGGGGAAGCTAACTATGGCTACACCTTC. The rearrangement joins TRBV29-1 to TRBJ1-2, with D maybe TRBD1 (6 bases). Germline assignment: CDR1 SQVTM and CDR2 ANQGSEA. V was cut by 6 bases and J by 0 bases, with 17 bases left in between. The CDR3 contains 15 residues.